This TCR beta chain appears in the sequencing data of a study of blood T cell repertoires in COVID-19. Looking at the study overall: Whether acute or convalescent, the COVID-19 samples came from the United States, Italy and Spain. The analysed material was cDNA or gDNA that came from T cells, B-cell-depleted T cells, or PBMCs.

Sequenced by immunoSEQ multiplex PCR; TCRdb stores in-frame clones only, minus some. The table has about 180,000 clones, about 89% seen once; the top ten hold around 2.3%. This clone was detected only once. The sample consisted of peripheral blood. This receptor was obtained from a man aged 40-50 years with active or convalescent COVID-19.

CDR3 protein: CASSATGYPYEQYF. The CDR3 nucleotides read TGTGCCAGCAGTGCCACAGGGTATCCCTACGAGCAGTACTTC. V is TRBV2 and J is TRBJ2-7; D might be TRBD1 (6 bases). This CDR3 comprises 14 residues. Trimming removed 4 bases from V and 2 bases from J, with 12 bases in between. Germline V gives CDR1 SNHLY, CDR2 FYNNEI. Based on the CDR3 plus reference TRBV2 and TRBJ2-7, the full variable domain is EPEVTQTPSHQVTQMGQEVILRCVPISNHLYFYWYRQILGQKVEFLVSFYNNEISEKSEIFDDQFSVERPDGSNFTLKIRSTKLEDSAMYFCASSATGYPYEQYFGPGTRLTVT.